Listed below are T cell receptor beta chains from one sample, sequenced in a study of cytomegalovirus exposure and HLA in healthy donors. This table comes from immunoSEQ multiplex PCR, and its TCRdb copy is limited to in-frame clones, with some not included. This sample has more than 150,000 clones, with around 80% found just once. The sequenced material came from PBMCs. These receptors all come from a male donor in good health and CMV-seronegative. Both conserved end residues are part of each CDR3. A D gene is named only where the DNA matches it firmly. Rows give clone size only sometimes, using once, few, many, or a class for an expanded clone.

size,D,J,V,CDR3,DNA
.,TRBD2,TRBJ2-7,TRBV19,CASSMASGYYEQYF,TGTGCCAGTAGTATGGCTAGCGGGTACTACGAGCAGTACTTC
.,.,TRBJ2-3,TRBV6-5,CASSYASRSTDTQYF,TGTGCCAGCAGTTACGCTAGTAGGTCCACAGATACGCAGTATTTT
.,.,TRBJ2-2,TRBV4-2,CASSPHDSGELFF,TGTGCCAGCAGCCCCCACGACTCCGGGGAGCTGTTTTTT
.,TRBD1,TRBJ1-2,TRBV7-2,CASSLGGAPGQGKGGYTF,TGTGCCAGCAGCTTAGGGGGAGCCCCGGGACAGGGGAAGGGGGGCTACACCTTC
.,.,TRBJ2-7,TRBV10-3,CANPSNRDNIYEQYF,TGTGCCAACCCGTCGAACCGGGACAACATCTACGAGCAGTACTTC
.,.,TRBJ2-2,TRBV7-8,CASSLGRADTGELFF,TGTGCCAGCAGCTTAGGGAGGGCCGACACCGGGGAGCTGTTTTTT
.,.,TRBJ2-5,TRBV9,CASSVGLGLITQETQYF,TGTGCCAGCAGCGTAGGTCTAGGACTAATCACCCAAGAGACCCAGTACTTC
few,.,TRBJ1-6,TRBV29-1,CSVATDLNSPLHF,TGCAGCGTCGCGACAGACCTGAATTCACCCCTCCACTTT
.,.,TRBJ2-3,TRBV7-3,CASSSGHSTDTQYF,TGTGCCAGCAGCTCGGGACATAGCACAGATACGCAGTATTTT
.,.,TRBJ2-2,TRBV7-2,CASSFYSNTGELFF,TGTGCCAGCAGCTTTTACAGTAACACCGGGGAGCTGTTTTTT
.,.,TRBJ2-7,TRBV5-4,CASSRDMGSQAYEQYF,TGTGCCAGCAGCCGGGATATGGGAAGTCAGGCCTACGAGCAGTACTTC
.,.,TRBJ1-6,TRBV21-1,CASSKKKRPLVRSSYNSPLHF,TGTGCCAGCAGCAAAAAAAAGAGGCCTTTGGTTAGGAGCTCCTATAATTCACCCCTCCACTTT
.,.,TRBJ2-7,TRBV30,CAWRGEGVRYEQYF,TGTGCCTGGAGAGGTGAGGGGGTCCGCTACGAGCAGTACTTC
.,.,TRBJ2-5,TRBV20-1,CSAGTWETQYF,TGCAGTGCGGGCACTTGGGAGACCCAGTACTTC
.,TRBD1,TRBJ2-2,TRBV5-1,CASSDRQGNTGELFF,TGCGCCAGCAGCGACCGACAGGGGAACACCGGGGAGCTGTTTTTT
.,TRBD1,TRBJ1-2,TRBV5-1,CASSLGTGDYGYTF,TGCGCCAGCAGCCTCGGGACAGGGGACTATGGCTACACCTTC
.,TRBD1,TRBJ2-1,TRBV19,CASSSTGDSYNEQFF,TGTGCCAGTAGTTCGACAGGGGATTCCTACAATGAGCAGTTCTTC
.,.,TRBJ1-2,TRBV30,CAWSGTGLGGYTF,TGTGCCTGGAGTGGAACAGGGCTCGGGGGCTACACCTTC
.,TRBD1,TRBJ1-5,TRBV5-1,CASSPGTGGNQPQHF,TGCGCCAGCAGCCCGGGGACAGGGGGCAATCAGCCCCAGCATTTT
.,TRBD1,TRBJ1-5,TRBV28,CASSTGGFQPQHF,TGTGCCAGCAGTACAGGGGGCTTTCAGCCCCAGCATTTT
.,.,TRBJ2-7,TRBV7-2,CASSLLRVMSFYEQYF,TGTGCCAGCAGCTTACTCAGGGTTATGAGTTTCTACGAGCAGTACTTC
.,.,TRBJ1-1,TRBV7-9,CASRKLTDEAFF,TGTGCCAGCAGGAAACTGACAGATGAAGCTTTCTTT
.,.,TRBJ1-2,TRBV7-9,CSSSPLGQHGYTF,TGTTCCAGCAGCCCCCTAGGACAGCATGGCTACACCTTC
.,.,TRBJ2-7,TRBV6-1,CASTVARSYEQYF,TGTGCCAGCACCGTAGCGAGGTCCTACGAGCAGTACTTC
.,.,TRBJ1-1,TRBV28,CASSFEDTEAFF,TGTGCCAGCAGTTTTGAGGACACTGAAGCTTTCTTT
.,TRBD1,TRBJ1-6,TRBV5-6,CASSGTGGSYNSPLHF,TGTGCCAGCAGCGGAACAGGGGGCTCCTATAATTCACCCCTCCACTTT
.,TRBD1,TRBJ1-3,TRBV11-2,CASSRTGIGNTIYF,TGTGCCAGCAGCCGGACAGGGATCGGAAACACCATATATTTT
.,.,TRBJ2-7,TRBV5-1,CASSGGMSSYEQYF,TGCGCCAGCAGCGGCGGGATGAGCTCCTACGAGCAGTACTTC
.,.,TRBJ1-2,TRBV10-3,CAISEKGGANYGYTF,TGTGCCATCAGTGAGAAAGGGGGGGCCAACTATGGCTACACCTTC
.,TRBD2,TRBJ2-3,TRBV5-1,CASSQTSEKADTQYF,TGCGCCAGCAGCCAGACTAGCGAAAAGGCAGATACGCAGTATTTT
.,.,TRBJ1-1,TRBV6-1,CASSQGLNTEAFF,TGTGCCAGCAGTCAGGGGTTAAACACTGAAGCTTTCTTT
.,TRBD1,TRBJ1-1,TRBV7-9,CASSFGQGNTEAFF,TGTGCCAGCAGCTTTGGACAGGGGAACACTGAAGCTTTCTTT
.,.,TRBJ2-3,TRBV5-1,CASSVWADTQYF,TGCGCCAGCAGCGTTTGGGCCGATACGCAGTATTTT
.,.,TRBJ2-2,TRBV2,CASSEVRGDTGELFF,TGTGCCAGCAGTGAGGTTAGGGGCGACACCGGGGAGCTGTTTTTT
.,.,TRBJ1-1,TRBV6-5,CASSYSINYQSTEAFF,TGTGCCAGCAGTTACTCGATTAACTACCAGTCCACTGAAGCTTTCTTT
.,.,TRBJ1-2,TRBV29-1,CSVSDGGGIRPGYTF,TGCAGCGTTTCGGACGGCGGAGGTATCAGACCTGGCTACACCTTC
once,TRBD2,TRBJ2-3,TRBV5-1,CASSLALAGRDTQYF,TGCGCCAGCAGCTTGGCCCTAGCGGGGCGGGATACGCAGTATTTT
.,.,TRBJ1-5,TRBV5-1,CASSVGVRVGNSNQPQHF,TGCGCCAGCAGCGTAGGGGTTAGGGTGGGTAATAGCAATCAGCCCCAGCATTTT
.,.,TRBJ2-5,TRBV5-5,CASSPQYQETQYF,TGTGCCAGCAGCCCCCAGTACCAAGAGACCCAGTACTTC
.,.,TRBJ1-2,TRBV2,CASSEVRNYGYTF,TGTGCCAGCAGTGAAGTGCGAAACTATGGCTACACCTTC
.,.,TRBJ1-2,TRBV15,CATSRDLEGYGYTF,TGTGCCACCAGCAGAGATTTGGAGGGCTATGGCTACACCTTC
.,.,TRBJ2-7,TRBV6-5,CASSYAVSSYEQYF,TGTGCCAGCAGTTACGCGGTGAGCTCCTACGAGCAGTACTTC
.,.,TRBJ2-5,TRBV6-1,CASSPPATQETQYF,TGTGCCAGCAGTCCACCAGCGACTCAAGAGACCCAGTACTTC
.,.,TRBJ1-3,TRBV5-8,CASSLVGRSYSGNTIYF,TGTGCCAGCAGCTTGGTGGGCAGGTCCTACTCTGGAAACACCATATATTTT
.,TRBD1,TRBJ1-2,TRBV14,CASSQQGGYYGYTF,TGTGCCAGCAGCCAACAGGGGGGTTACTATGGCTACACCTTC
.,.,TRBJ2-5,TRBV10-3,CAISETGLGAEETQYF,TGTGCCATCAGTGAGACCGGCTTGGGGGCGGAAGAGACCCAGTACTTC
.,.,TRBJ1-3,TRBV7-2,CASSGGFGNTIYF,TGTGCCAGCTCGGGGGGTTTCGGAAACACCATATATTTT
.,TRBD1,TRBJ1-2,TRBV28,CASSFDGTAALVGYTF,TGTGCCAGCAGTTTCGATGGGACAGCCGCCCTAGTGGGCTACACCTTC
.,.,TRBJ1-2,TRBV7-9,CASSLEGANYGYTF,TGTGCCAGCAGCTTAGAAGGGGCTAACTATGGCTACACCTTC
.,.,TRBJ2-3,TRBV19,CASSITGLGTDTQYF,TGTGCCAGTAGTATAACGGGACTCGGCACAGATACGCAGTATTTT
once,TRBD2,TRBJ2-5,TRBV5-1,CASSLTSGGGETQYF,TGCGCCAGCAGCTTGACTAGCGGGGGCGGGGAGACCCAGTACTTC
.,TRBD2,TRBJ2-7,TRBV9,CASSVGSGGPREQYF,TGTGCCAGCAGCGTAGGTAGCGGGGGGCCCCGGGAGCAGTACTTC
.,.,TRBJ1-1,TRBV5-1,CASSLAQGGNTEAFF,TGCGCCAGCAGCTTGGCCCAGGGCGGGAACACTGAAGCTTTCTTT
.,.,TRBJ1-4,TRBV2,CASSPGTPNEKLFF,TGTGCCAGCAGTCCAGGGACACCTAATGAAAAACTGTTTTTT
.,.,TRBJ2-1,TRBV13,CASSFQDNEQFF,TGTGCCAGCAGCTTTCAGGACAATGAGCAGTTCTTC